Listed below are T cell receptor beta chains from one sample, sequenced in a study of T cell repertoires in cytomegalovirus infection. TCRdb fed the reads into MiXCR, producing one record per CDR3 protein. The table records approximately 280,000 distinct CDR3 sequences, 20% to 25% of them present only once. For these TCRs, the target antigens are not known. Sequencing was performed on cultured PBMCs, taken from culture after CMV antigen stimulation. These receptor sequences come from a human donor in good health (CMV status not recorded). Some clones in this sample may be carry-over from other donors' samples. CDR3s include the opening cysteine and the closing phenylalanine or tryptophan. Fields, in order: D gene, V gene, clone size, J gene, CDR3 DNA, CDR3 protein. The D gene is left open where the match is weak. Clone size is not always given. Where it is, it says once, few, many or a class for expanded clones.

D gene: TRBD2
V gene: TRBV5-4
clone size: NA
J gene: TRBJ2-1
CDR3 DNA: TGTGCCAGCAGCTTGGAACTAGCGGGAGCCCGCTACAATGAGCAGTTCTTC
CDR3 protein: CASSLELAGARYNEQFF

D gene: NA
V gene: TRBV7-9
clone size: NA
J gene: TRBJ2-2
CDR3 DNA: TGTGCCAGCAGCTTAGGGACATCTACCGGGGAGCTGTTTTTT
CDR3 protein: CASSLGTSTGELFF

D gene: TRBD2
V gene: TRBV20-1
clone size: few
J gene: TRBJ2-7
CDR3 DNA: TGCAGTGCCCGCAGACCGGCTAGCGGGAGCCTCATCTCCTACGAGCAGTACTTC
CDR3 protein: CSARRPASGSLISYEQYF

D gene: TRBD2
V gene: TRBV20-1
clone size: few
J gene: TRBJ2-1
CDR3 DNA: TGCAGTGCTTGGAGAAGGGTAGCGGGAGGATGGGATGAGCAGTTCTTC
CDR3 protein: CSAWRRVAGGWDEQFF

D gene: TRBD2
V gene: TRBV4-3
clone size: NA
J gene: TRBJ2-1
CDR3 DNA: TGCGCCAGCAGCCTGGGGACTAGCGCTGCAGCCGAGCAGTTCTTC
CDR3 protein: CASSLGTSAAAEQFF

D gene: NA
V gene: TRBV7-8
clone size: few
J gene: TRBJ2-7
CDR3 DNA: TGTGCCAGCAGCTTAGTGGTGGGACTCGAATTC
CDR3 protein: CASSLVVGLEF

D gene: NA
V gene: TRBV4-1
clone size: once
J gene: TRBJ1-2
CDR3 DNA: TGCGCCAGCAGCCAAGATCTCCAGGGATATGGCTACACCTTC
CDR3 protein: CASSQDLQGYGYTF

D gene: TRBD1
V gene: TRBV25-1
clone size: few
J gene: TRBJ1-2
CDR3 DNA: TGTGCCAGCAGTGACGAGGGGGCAGGCTATGGCTACACCTTC
CDR3 protein: CASSDEGAGYGYTF

D gene: NA
V gene: TRBV4-1
clone size: NA
J gene: TRBJ2-2
CDR3 DNA: TGCGCCAGCAGCCTGTCCCGGGAGTACGTCGGGGAGCTGTTTTTT
CDR3 protein: CASSLSREYVGELFF

D gene: NA
V gene: TRBV28
clone size: many
J gene: TRBJ2-5
CDR3 DNA: TGTGCCAGCAGCTCCGGACAGCAAGAGACCCAGTACTTC
CDR3 protein: CASSSGQQETQYF

D gene: TRBD2
V gene: TRBV6-5
clone size: NA
J gene: TRBJ2-1
CDR3 DNA: TGTGCCAGCAGCATAACTAGCGGGAGCTCCTACAATGAGCAGTTCTTC
CDR3 protein: CASSITSGSSYNEQFF

D gene: TRBD2
V gene: TRBV6-2/TRBV6-3
clone size: NA
J gene: TRBJ2-1
CDR3 DNA: TGTGCCAGCAGTAACATACTAGCGACCACGTACAATGAGCAGTTCTTC
CDR3 protein: CASSNILATTYNEQFF

D gene: NA
V gene: TRBV19
clone size: few
J gene: TRBJ2-5
CDR3 DNA: TGTGCCAGTAGTATTTTAAACAAAGAGACCCAGTACTTC
CDR3 protein: CASSILNKETQYF

D gene: TRBD1
V gene: TRBV6-2/TRBV6-3
clone size: NA
J gene: TRBJ2-1
CDR3 DNA: TGTGCCAGCACCACAGGGGGACAGGGGGCGGATGAGCAGTTCTTC
CDR3 protein: CASTTGGQGADEQFF

D gene: TRBD1
V gene: TRBV7-9
clone size: NA
J gene: TRBJ1-5
CDR3 DNA: TGTGCCAGCAGCTTAGACTGGGGGACAGGCGCCTATAGCAATCAGCCCCAGCATTTT
CDR3 protein: CASSLDWGTGAYSNQPQHF